The next 22 T cell receptor beta chains were all read from a single sample in a study of T cells in Graves' hyperthyroidism and ophthalmopathy. RNA transcripts provided the source from which TCR beta CDR3 regions were amplified. Using the HTBI primer set, a first-round RT-PCR was run on the TCR CDR3. Each CDR3 protein gets one entry after TCRdb re-called the multiplex PCR reads with MiXCR. The top ten clones hold almost 6% of a sample with roughly 500,000 distinct CDR3 sequences, approximately 13% of them seen once. The sample consisted of blood. All receptors come from a woman aged 25 to 39 with Graves' hyperthyroidism that later progressed to Graves' ophthalmopathy.

The J gene is TRBJ2-1, the V gene TRBV7-2; 10 bases line up with TRBD2. The germline V gene encodes CDR1 SGHTA and CDR2 FQGNSA. J gave up 7 bases and V 1 base, and 7 bases lay outside the gene matches. There are 16 residues in the CDR3. The DNA of the CDR3 is TGTGCCAGCAGCTTAGAGGCTAGCGGGAGATCAAATGAGCAGTTCTTC. Encoded protein: CASSLEASGRSNEQFF.

Ten or more counts support this clonotype. CDR3 region: CASSEPTLRTQYF. For the CDR3, the DNA is TGTGCCAGCAGTGAACCTACTCTTCGTACGCAGTATTTT. This chain connects TRBV2 to TRBJ2-3; no clear D gene. Per germline, CDR1 SNHLY and CDR2 FYNNEI. The CDR3 is 13 amino acids. The ends were cut back, 2 bases at V and 8 bases at J, with 11 bases in the middle.

This clonotype has more than one count but fewer than ten. The chain links TRBV12-5 to TRBJ1-5; 7 positions agree with TRBD1. There are 19 residues in the CDR3. The germline V gene encodes CDR1 LGHNT and CDR2 FRNRAP. V shed 1 base and J 2 bases; nucleotides not matched to a gene: 14. The CDR3 reads CASGLELKVGTDGNQPQHF. The CDR3 DNA reads TGTGCTAGTGGTTTGGAATTGAAGGTAGGGACAGACGGCAATCAGCCCCAGCATTTT.

This clonotype was recorded at least ten times. This chain uses TRBV11-2 with TRBJ1-1, with unresolved D. The CDR3 length is 11 residues. From germline, CDR1 is SGHAT and CDR2 FQNNGV. The germline V and J ends were trimmed by 1 base and 11 bases, with 8 bases remaining between them. The CDR3 DNA is TGTGCCAGCAGCTTAGTAGGCCCGGCTTTCTTT. It encodes CASSLVGPAFF. Full variable domain (rest looked up from reference TRBV11-2 and TRBJ1-1): EAGVAQSPRYKIIEKRQSVAFWCNPISGHATLYWYQQILGQGPKLLIQFQNNGVVDDSQLPKDRFSAERLKGVDSTLKIQPAKLEDSAVYLCASSLVGPAFFGQGTRLTVV.

This clonotype was picked up many times. The V and J genes are TRBV20-1 and TRBJ2-7; 7 bases are a match to TRBD1. V lost 0 bases to trimming and J lost 3 bases; unmatched junction nucleotides: 8. The length of the CDR3 is 15 residues. CDR1 is DFQATT, CDR2 SNEGSKA, per germline (reference sequence). This CDR3 reads CSARDLPRQGYEQYF. The CDR3 nucleotides are TGCAGTGCTAGAGACCTCCCCAGACAGGGCTACGAGCAGTACTTC.

This clonotype was observed many times. The genes are TRBV20-1 and TRBJ2-5; 8 nucleotides match TRBD2. This CDR3 comprises 16 residues. Losses at the gene ends were 2 bases for V and 1 base for J; bases not matched to a gene: 9. CDR1 and CDR2 (germline): DFQATT, SNEGSKA (reference sequence). In nucleotides, the CDR3 is TGCAGTGCTAGACCGGGACTAGTGGGCCCCCAAGAGACCCAGTACTTC. Amino acid sequence: CSARPGLVGPQETQYF.

The gene calls are TRBV19 and TRBJ2-3; the D gene is possibly TRBD1 (5 bases). This CDR3 is 14 amino acids long. Between the trimmed V and J ends, which lost 6 bases and 5 bases, there was a span of 15 bases. CDR1 is LNHDA, CDR2 SQIVND, per germline (reference sequence). The CDR3 protein is CASRPSRAGDTQYF. The CDR3 nucleotides are TGTGCCAGTAGACCAAGCAGGGCCGGAGATACGCAGTATTTT.

The rearrangement uses TRBV10-1 and TRBJ2-4, with 13 bases fitting TRBD2. CDR1 and CDR2 (germline): WNHNN, SYGVQD (reference sequence). CDR3 size: 20 residues. V was pared by 4 bases and J by 0 bases, with 12 bases of the junction left unmatched. This chain's CDR3 is CASSVGLAGSGVLAKNIQYF. DNA for the CDR3: TGCGCCAGCAGTGTGGGACTAGCGGGGAGTGGGGTTCTAGCCAAAAACATTCAGTACTTC.

This clonotype was detected ten times or more. The chain carries TRBV2 and TRBJ1-1, with D hard to call. Germline lookup yields CDR1 SNHLY and CDR2 FYNNEI. The CDR3 is 13 amino acids. V was pared by 7 bases and J by 1 base, with 10 bases between. The CDR3 loop is CASTLAENTEAFF. The DNA of the CDR3 is TGTGCCAGCACCCTAGCAGAGAACACTGAAGCTTTCTTT.

The chain joins TRBV27 to TRBJ2-5; 8 nucleotides line up with TRBD2. CDR1 MNHEY and CDR2 SMNVEV come from the germline V gene (reference sequence). The CDR3 is 14 amino acids. The J segment lost 5 bases and the V segment lost 6 bases, leaving 8 bases of the junction unmatched. CDR3 sequence (DNA): TGTGCCAGCAGACTAGCGGCAGGGTCGGAGACCCAGTACTTC. Translated: CASRLAAGSETQYF.

This clonotype occurred a few times. The chain carries TRBV10-3 and TRBJ1-2, with D unresolved. The CDR3 totals 13 residues. The germline gives CDR1 ENHRY, CDR2 SYGVKD. V lost 7 bases, J lost 0 bases, and 9 bases lay in between. The CDR3 DNA sequence: TGTGCCATCAACCAGGTTGCTAACTATGGCTACACCTTC. Amino acids: CAINQVANYGYTF.

This clonotype was found many times. The chain recombines TRBV5-1 with TRBJ2-1, with TRBD2 matching 7 bases. V dropped 0 bases and J dropped 7; count of bases not matched to a gene: 7. The CDR3 has 15 residues. CDR1 and CDR2 (germline): SGHRS, YFSETQ. Here the CDR3 reads CASSLVGGLKNEQFF. For the CDR3, the DNA is TGCGCCAGCAGCTTGGTGGGGGGACTAAAAAATGAGCAGTTCTTC.

The chain combines TRBV6-1 with TRBJ2-7; weak D call: TRBD1 (5 bases). The ends were cut back, 6 bases at V and 5 bases at J, with 20 bases in the middle. The CDR3 runs 15 residues. Germline lookup yields CDR1 MNHNS and CDR2 SASEGT. CDR3 protein: CASRALRGLSDEQYF. The CDR3 nucleotides read TGTGCCAGCAGGGCCCTAAGGGGCCTGTCCGACGAGCAGTACTTC.

V gene TRBV19 combines with J gene TRBJ1-4; 8 nucleotides align to TRBD1. There are 17 residues in the CDR3. CDR1 and CDR2 from the germline V gene are LNHDA and SQIVND (reference sequence). Trimming cost V 7 bases and J 1 base; bases outside gene matches: 11. The DNA of the CDR3 is TGTGCCAGTACCCGGACAGGGAAGTGGCGAACTAATGAAAAACTGTTTTTT. Its protein product is CASTRTGKWRTNEKLFF.

This clonotype has at least ten counts. The chain links TRBV3-1 to TRBJ2-1; D unclear. Trimming cost V 0 bases and J 7 bases, with 10 bases left between them. The CDR3 has 14 amino acids. The germline gives CDR1 LGHDT, CDR2 YNNKEL (reference sequence). DNA of the CDR3: TGTGCCAGCAGCCAAGAGCCTAGTTGGAATGAGCAGTTCTTC. It specifies CASSQEPSWNEQFF.

This clonotype was counted at least ten times. The gene calls are TRBV20-1 and TRBJ1-5, with a tentative D call TRBD1 (5 bases). CDR1 DFQATT and CDR2 SNEGSKA come from the germline V gene (reference sequence). Trimming stripped 7 bases from V and 0 bases from J, with 16 bases between. CDR3 length: 15 amino acids. The CDR3 sequence is CSGRQSGLSNQPQHF. CDR3 sequence (DNA): TGCAGTGGCCGACAATCAGGGCTTAGCAATCAGCCCCAGCATTTT.

The table lists this clonotype with a few counts. Because the CDR3's place on the DNA is in doubt, the DNA is left out and the CDR3 is given as listed by TCRdb. The chain carries TRBV27 and TRBJ2-2; TRBD1 is the table's D call and was not checked against the DNA. Germline V gene sequence: CDR1 MNHEY, CDR2 SMNVEV (reference sequence). The CDR3 length equals 15 residues, ends included. Here the CDR3 reads CASSSSRGHTGELFF.

The table lists this clonotype with many counts. The CDR3 bases are TGTGCCAGCAGTGAGGCAGGGTTGTACGCTTTCTTT. It specifies CASSEAGLYAFF. The rearrangement links TRBV2 to TRBJ1-1, with a tentative D call TRBD1 (5 bases). V lost 3 bases, J lost 11 bases, and 13 bases lay in between. The CDR3 length is 12 residues. Germline loops: CDR1 SNHLY, CDR2 FYNNEI.

This clonotype has at least ten counts. The chain employs TRBV9 and TRBJ1-5; D is uncertain. Per the germline V gene, CDR1 is SGDLS and CDR2 is YYNGEE. CDR3 size: 13 residues. V lost 0 bases and J 3 bases, leaving 4 bases between the germline ends. CDR3 DNA: TGTGCCAGCAGCGTAGGTATCAATCAGCCCCAGCATTTT. Protein sequence: CASSVGINQPQHF. Supplemented by reference TRBV9 and TRBJ1-5, the full variable domain reads DSGVTQTPKHLITATGQRVTLRCSPRSGDLSVYWYQQSLDQGLQFLIQYYNGEERAKGNILERFSAQQFPDLHSELNLSSLELGDSALYFCASSVGINQPQHFGDGTRLSIL.

The chain couples TRBV24-1 to TRBJ2-6, with D possibly being TRBD1 or TRBD2 (5 bases each). V shed 3 bases and J shed 0 bases, with 11 bases lying between them. Germline loops: CDR1 KGHDR, CDR2 SFDVKD. The CDR3 sequence is 17 residues long. Written as DNA, the CDR3 is TGTGCCACCAGTGATCCGGGACCACGCTCTGGGGCCAACGTCCTGACTTTC. Protein product: CATSDPGPRSGANVLTF.

The gene calls are TRBV4-3 and TRBJ1-2; D ambiguous. Germline V gene sequence: CDR1 LGHNA, CDR2 YSLEER. CDR3 size: 14 residues. Trimming removed 0 bases at V and 3 bases at J, with 8 bases between. The CDR3 coding sequence is TGCGCCAGCAGCCAAGAGAGGCAGGACTATGGCTACACCTTC. This codes for CASSQERQDYGYTF.

This clonotype was picked up many times. This rearrangement joins TRBV20-1 to TRBJ1-2; D not certain. Germline V gives CDR1 DFQATT, CDR2 SNEGSKA (reference sequence). CDR3 length: 13 amino acids. V lost 0 bases and J 7 bases, leaving 12 bases between the germline ends. The CDR3, as DNA: TGCAGTGCTAGAGATCTGATGGCGGCTGGCTACACCTTC. It specifies CSARDLMAAGYTF.